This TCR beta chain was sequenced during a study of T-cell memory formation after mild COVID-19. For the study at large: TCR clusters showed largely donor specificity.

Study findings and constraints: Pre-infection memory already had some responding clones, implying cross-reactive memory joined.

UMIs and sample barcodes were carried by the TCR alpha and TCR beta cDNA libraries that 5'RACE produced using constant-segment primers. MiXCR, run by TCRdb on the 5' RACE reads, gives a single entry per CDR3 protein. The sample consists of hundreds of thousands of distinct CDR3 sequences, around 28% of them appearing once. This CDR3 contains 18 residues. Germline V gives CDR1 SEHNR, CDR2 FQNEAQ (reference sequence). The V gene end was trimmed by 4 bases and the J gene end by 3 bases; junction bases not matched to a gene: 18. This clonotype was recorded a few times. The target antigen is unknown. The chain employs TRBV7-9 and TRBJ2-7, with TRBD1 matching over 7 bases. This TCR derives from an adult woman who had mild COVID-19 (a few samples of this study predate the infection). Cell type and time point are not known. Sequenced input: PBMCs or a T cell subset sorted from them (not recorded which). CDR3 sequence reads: CASSSRSTGLGPNYEQYF. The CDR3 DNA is TGTGCCAGCAGCTCCAGGTCGACAGGGTTAGGGCCGAACTACGAGCAGTACTTC.